The 9 T cell receptor beta chains below all came from one sample that was sequenced in a study of T cell responses to AZD1222 COVID-19 vaccine. The table came from immunoSEQ multiplex PCR; TCRdb's copy has only in-frame clones and leaves some out. The top ten hold approximately 8% of the sample, which has roughly 120,000 clones, about 92% seen once. Sequenced here: peripheral blood, sampled 28 days after the second AZD1222 dose. These receptors all stem from an adult who received the AZD1222 COVID-19 vaccine.

V is TRBV14 and J is TRBJ2-2; tentatively, D is TRBD1 (6 bases). Germline CDR1 SGHDN, CDR2 FVKESK. The CDR3 contains 14 residues. With 4 bases removed from V and 1 base from J, the gap between germline ends came to 7 bases. CDR3 in amino acids: CASSLQGNTGELFF. The CDR3 coding sequence is TGTGCCAGCAGCCTACAGGGGAACACCGGGGAGCTGTTTTTT.

The chain uses TRBV11-2 and TRBJ2-5, with 9 bases fitting TRBD1. The germline V gene has CDR1 SGHAT and CDR2 FQNNGV. CDR3 length equals 15 residues. With V trimmed by 5 bases and J by 5 bases, 9 bases remained unmatched. In nucleotides, the CDR3 is TGTGCCAGCAGCCTCGGACAGGGGAGATGGGAGACCCAGTACTTC. Residues: CASSLGQGRWETQYF.

This rearrangement joins TRBV29-1 to TRBJ2-7; D unresolved. CDR1 is SQVTM and CDR2 is ANQGSEA in the germline V gene. Between the trimmed V and J ends, which lost 4 bases and 2 bases, there was a span of 9 bases. The CDR3 extends over 12 amino acids. The CDR3 coding sequence is TGCAGCGTTGTGGCAGAGACCTACGAGCAGTACTTC. Translating gives CSVVAETYEQYF.

This clone was counted only a few times. The rearrangement links TRBV5-1 to TRBJ2-2, with D possibly being TRBD2 (6 bases). The CDR3 runs 16 residues. The V end was cut by 0 bases, the J end by 6 bases, with 15 bases between. Germline-derived CDR1 and CDR2 are SGHRS and YFSETQ. Written as DNA, the CDR3 is TGCGCCAGCAGCTTGGAGCGACTAGACGTCCCCGGGGAGCTGTTTTTT. Translated: CASSLERLDVPGELFF.

The chain uses TRBV5-4 and TRBJ1-3, with 8 bases identical to TRBD1. V lost 0 bases to trimming and J lost 0 bases; unmatched junction nucleotides: 8. This CDR3 spans 18 amino acids. The germline gives CDR1 SGHNT, CDR2 YYREEE (reference sequence). The DNA of the CDR3 is TGTGCCAGCAGCTTGGTTCCCGGACAGGGCACCTCTGGAAACACCATATATTTT. It specifies CASSLVPGQGTSGNTIYF.

This chain uses TRBV16 with TRBJ2-1; D uncertain. Germline V gene data show CDR1 as KGHSY and CDR2 as FQNENV. V was shortened by 7 bases and J by 8 bases, with 9 bases between the two germline ends. The CDR3 runs 11 residues. In nucleotides, the CDR3 is TGTGCCAGCATGTTTGGTGATGAGCAGTTCTTC. This codes for CASMFGDEQFF.

This chain connects TRBV5-1 to TRBJ2-5, with 12 bases that match TRBD2. The germline V gene encodes CDR1 SGHRS and CDR2 YFSETQ. V dropped 0 bases and J dropped 1; count of bases not matched to a gene: 4. The CDR3 spans 17 residues. The CDR3, as DNA: TGCGCCAGCAGCTTGGGAGGACTAGCGGGGCTCCAAGAGACCCAGTACTTC. Its protein product is CASSLGGLAGLQETQYF. Full variable domain (missing parts from reference TRBV5-1 and TRBJ2-5): KAGVTQTPRYLIKTRGQQVTLSCSPISGHRSVSWYQQTPGQGLQFLFEYFSETQRNKGNFPGRFSGRQFSNSRSEMNVSTLELGDSALYLCASSLGGLAGLQETQYFGPGTRLLVL.

This clone was observed a few times. This chain uses TRBV27 with TRBJ1-1, with D possibly matching TRBD1 (5 bases). Trimming left V 3 bases short and J 6 bases short, with 11 bases between. Germline V gene lookup returns CDR1 MNHEY and CDR2 SMNVEV (reference sequence). This CDR3 has 13 amino acids. CDR3 loop: CASSFSGGPEAFF. Written as DNA, the CDR3 is TGTGCCAGCAGTTTTTCCGGGGGTCCTGAAGCTTTCTTT.

The rearrangement links TRBV28 to TRBJ2-1; D is unresolved. Trimming pared 5 bases from V and 0 bases from J, leaving 14 bases between. There are 16 residues in the CDR3. Germline-derived CDR1 and CDR2 are MDHEN and SYDVKM. CDR3 amino acids: CASSTYLTNSYNEQFF. The CDR3 coding sequence is TGTGCCAGCAGTACGTACTTAACAAACTCCTACAATGAGCAGTTCTTC.